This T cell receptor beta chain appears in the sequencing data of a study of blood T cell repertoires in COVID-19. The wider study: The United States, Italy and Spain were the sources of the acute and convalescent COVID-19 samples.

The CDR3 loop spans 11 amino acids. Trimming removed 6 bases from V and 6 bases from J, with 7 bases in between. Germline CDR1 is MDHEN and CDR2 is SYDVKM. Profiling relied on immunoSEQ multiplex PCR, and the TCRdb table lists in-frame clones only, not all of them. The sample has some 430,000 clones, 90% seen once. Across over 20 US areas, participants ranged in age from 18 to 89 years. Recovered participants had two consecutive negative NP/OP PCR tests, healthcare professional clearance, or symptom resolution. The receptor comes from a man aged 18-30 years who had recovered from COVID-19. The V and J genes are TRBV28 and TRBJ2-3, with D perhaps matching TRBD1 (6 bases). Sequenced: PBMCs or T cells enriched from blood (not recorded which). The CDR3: CASRRGDTQYF. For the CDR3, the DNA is TGTGCCAGCAGAAGGGGGGATACGCAGTATTTT.